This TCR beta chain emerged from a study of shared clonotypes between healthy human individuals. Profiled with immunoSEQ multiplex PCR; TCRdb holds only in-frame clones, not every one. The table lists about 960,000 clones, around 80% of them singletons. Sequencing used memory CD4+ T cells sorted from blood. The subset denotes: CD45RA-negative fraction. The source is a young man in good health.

CDR3 sequence (DNA): TGTGCCTGGAGCCGCTACCCGGGACAGGGTACCTATAATTCACCCCTCCACTTT. Translation: CAWSRYPGQGTYNSPLHF. The V and J genes are TRBV30 and TRBJ1-6, with 9 bases that match TRBD1. The CDR3 spans 18 residues. The V gene's germline CDR1 is GTSNPN and CDR2 SVGIG (reference sequence). With 3 bases clipped from V and 2 bases from J, the junction kept 11 bases outside the gene matches.